A selection of T cell receptor beta chains follows, all from one sample in a study of blood T cell repertoires in COVID-19. Here immunoSEQ multiplex PCR was the method, and the copy in TCRdb shows in-frame clones only, minus some. The data contain about 310,000 clones, 85% to 90% of them singletons. Sequencing was performed on PBMCs or T cells enriched from blood (not recorded which). The receptors stem from a woman in her 30s who had recovered from COVID-19. Each CDR3 is given with its conserved first and last residue. D genes are given only for firm matches. Clone size is stated in some rows and not others, as once, few, many or a class when expanded.

len,v_gene,d_gene,abundance,j_gene,CDR3aa,CDR3nt
14,TRBV5-4,.,.,TRBJ2-5,CASSLDRLQETQYF,TGTGCCAGCAGCCTCGACAGGTTGCAAGAGACCCAGTACTTC
16,TRBV15,.,.,TRBJ2-5,CATSREGAGNQETQYF,TGTGCCACCAGCAGAGAAGGGGCAGGTAACCAAGAGACCCAGTACTTC
17,TRBV7-2,.,few,TRBJ1-2,CASSFAGAGLANYGYTF,TGTGCCAGCAGCTTTGCGGGGGCGGGGTTGGCTAACTATGGCTACACCTTC
15,TRBV10-3,.,.,TRBJ1-1,CAISYGHPSNTEAFF,TGTGCCATCAGTTACGGACACCCCTCGAACACTGAAGCTTTCTTT
15,TRBV4-1,.,.,TRBJ1-2,CASSQVDTLGYGYTF,TGCGCCAGCAGCCAAGTGGACACCTTGGGCTATGGCTACACCTTC
18,TRBV27,TRBD2,.,TRBJ2-6,CASGLAGATASGANVLTF,TGTGCCAGCGGACTAGCGGGAGCCACCGCCTCTGGGGCCAACGTCCTGACTTTC
14,TRBV27,.,.,TRBJ1-5,CASGYQGSNQPQHF,TGTGCCAGCGGATATCAGGGGAGCAATCAGCCCCAGCATTTT
14,TRBV7-2,.,.,TRBJ1-4,CASSSQGDGEKLFF,TGTGCCAGCAGCTCACAGGGAGACGGGGAAAAACTGTTTTTT
19,TRBV6-1,TRBD2,.,TRBJ2-6,CASSGGTSGSRAGANVLTF,TGTGCCAGCAGTGGGGGGACTAGCGGGAGTAGGGCTGGGGCCAACGTCCTGACTTTC
16,TRBV27,.,.,TRBJ2-5,CASSLFPELSQETQYF,TGTGCCAGCAGTTTATTCCCCGAGCTAAGCCAAGAGACCCAGTACTTC
15,TRBV7-9,TRBD1,.,TRBJ1-2,CASSLGGQLNYGYTF,TGTGCCAGCAGCTTAGGGGGACAGTTAAACTATGGCTACACCTTC
19,TRBV7-2,TRBD2,.,TRBJ2-7,CASSFSGLAGGAPGDEQYF,TGTGCCAGCAGCTTTTCGGGACTAGCGGGAGGAGCCCCTGGGGACGAGCAGTACTTC
14,TRBV7-8,TRBD2,.,TRBJ2-1,CASSLGGSGREQFF,TGTGCCAGCAGCTTAGGAGGTAGCGGGAGGGAGCAGTTCTTC
14,TRBV28,.,.,TRBJ1-4,CASRDRRHNEKLFF,TGTGCCAGCAGAGACAGGCGACATAATGAAAAACTGTTTTTT
13,TRBV5-1,.,.,TRBJ2-1,CASRLDPNNEQFF,TGCGCCAGCCGACTCGACCCGAACAATGAGCAGTTCTTC
18,TRBV30,TRBD1,.,TRBJ1-5,CAYTTGTGNVGSNQPQHF,TGTGCCTACACGACCGGGACAGGGAATGTTGGGAGCAATCAGCCCCAGCATTTT
13,TRBV15,.,.,TRBJ2-5,CATSTHYQETQYF,TGTGCCACCAGCACACATTACCAAGAGACCCAGTACTTC
14,TRBV29-1,.,.,TRBJ2-4,CSVEDSRGINIQYF,TGCAGCGTTGAAGATTCGAGGGGGATAAACATTCAGTACTTC
20,TRBV2,TRBD2,.,TRBJ2-7,CASSELIWETSGRAEYEQYF,TGTGCCAGCAGTGAATTGATTTGGGAAACTAGCGGGAGGGCCGAGTACGAGCAGTACTTC
15,TRBV6-1,.,few,TRBJ2-7,CASSERTEPSYEQYF,TGTGCCAGCAGTGAACGTACAGAGCCTTCCTACGAGCAGTACTTC